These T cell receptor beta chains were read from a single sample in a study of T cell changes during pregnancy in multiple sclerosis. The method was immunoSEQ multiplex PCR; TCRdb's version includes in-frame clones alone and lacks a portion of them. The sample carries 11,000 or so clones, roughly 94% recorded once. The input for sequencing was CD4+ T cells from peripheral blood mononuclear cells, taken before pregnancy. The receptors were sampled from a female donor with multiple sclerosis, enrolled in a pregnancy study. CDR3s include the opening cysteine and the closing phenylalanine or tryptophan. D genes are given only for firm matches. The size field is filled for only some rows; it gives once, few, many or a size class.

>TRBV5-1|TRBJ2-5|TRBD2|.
TGCGCCAGCAGCTTGCTCCCTAGCGGGGGAGCGTACCAAGAGACCCAGTACTTC
CASSLLPSGGAYQETQYF
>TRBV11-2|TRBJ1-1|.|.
TGTGCCAGCAGCTCTATTATAGGGGCTACTGAAGCTTTCTTT
CASSSIIGATEAFF
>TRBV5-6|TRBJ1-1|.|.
TGTGCCAGCAGCTTGGGTGGGGGCCTGAACACTGAAGCTTTCTTT
CASSLGGGLNTEAFF
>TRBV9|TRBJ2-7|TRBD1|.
TGTGCCAGCAGCGTAGGGCCGCCAGGGGGTACCTACGAGCAGTACTTC
CASSVGPPGGTYEQYF
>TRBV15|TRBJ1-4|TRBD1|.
TGTGCCACCAGCAGAGAGGGGGCCGGGACAGGGGGGAAAAATGAAAAACTGTTTTTT
CATSREGAGTGGKNEKLFF
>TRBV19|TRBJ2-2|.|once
TGTGCCAGTAGTATAGACAAGAACACCGGGGAGCTGTTTTTT
CASSIDKNTGELFF
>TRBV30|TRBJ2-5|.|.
TGTGCCTGGACCTTCGCAGGTGGGGAGACCCAGTACTTC
CAWTFAGGETQYF
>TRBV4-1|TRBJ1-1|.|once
TGCGCCAGCAGCCAAGACTTAGAAGCTTTCTTT
CASSQDLEAFF
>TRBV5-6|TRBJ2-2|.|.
TGTGCCAGCAACTTGTCCGGGACCGGGGAGCTGTTTTTT
CASNLSGTGELFF
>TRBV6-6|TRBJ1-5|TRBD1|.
TGTGCCAGCAGACCCGGACAGGGGGCACTTCAGCCCCAGCATTTT
CASRPGQGALQPQHF
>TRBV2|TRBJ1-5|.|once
TGTGCCAGCGGAACCCAACCGGGATGGAGCAATCAGCCCCAGCATTTT
CASGTQPGWSNQPQHF
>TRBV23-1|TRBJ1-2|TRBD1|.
TGCGCCAGCAGTCACCTGGACAGGGGTTTTTCTGGCTACACCTTC
CASSHLDRGFSGYTF
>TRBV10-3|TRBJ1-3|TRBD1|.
TGTGCCATCAGTGAAAGGGGGCACTCTGGAAACACCATATATTTT
CAISERGHSGNTIYF
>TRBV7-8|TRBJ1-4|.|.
TGTGCCAGCAGCTTGGGCAGGCTTAATGAAAAACTGTTTTTT
CASSLGRLNEKLFF
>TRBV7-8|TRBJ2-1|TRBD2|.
TGTGCCAGCAGCTTCCGCCGGACTAGCGGGGGTCATGAGCAGTTCTTC
CASSFRRTSGGHEQFF
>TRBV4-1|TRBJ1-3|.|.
TGCGCCAGCAGCCAAGTCGGGAGGGACCGAGGAAACACCATATATTTT
CASSQVGRDRGNTIYF
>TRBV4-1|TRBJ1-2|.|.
TGCGCCAGCAGCCAAGGGTACAGGGTGATGTCGGGCTACACCTTC
CASSQGYRVMSGYTF
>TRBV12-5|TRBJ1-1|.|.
TGTGCTAGTGGTTTGACAGGGTATTCGAACACTGAAGCTTTCTTT
CASGLTGYSNTEAFF
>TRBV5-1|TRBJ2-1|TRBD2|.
TGCGCCAGCAGCCAAAAGACTAGCGGGGGGGATTACAATGAGCAGTTCTTC
CASSQKTSGGDYNEQFF